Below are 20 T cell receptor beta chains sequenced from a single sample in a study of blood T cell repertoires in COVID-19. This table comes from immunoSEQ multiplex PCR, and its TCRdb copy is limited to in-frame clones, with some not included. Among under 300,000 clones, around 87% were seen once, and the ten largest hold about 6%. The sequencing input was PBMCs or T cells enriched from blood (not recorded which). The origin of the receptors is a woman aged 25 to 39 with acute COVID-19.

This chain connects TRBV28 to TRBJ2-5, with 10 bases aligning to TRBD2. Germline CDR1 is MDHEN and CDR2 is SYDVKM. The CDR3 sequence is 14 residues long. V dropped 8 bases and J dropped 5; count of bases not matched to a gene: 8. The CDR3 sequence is CASVSGGAGETQYF. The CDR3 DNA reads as TGTGCCAGCGTCAGCGGGGGGGCGGGGGAGACCCAGTACTTC.

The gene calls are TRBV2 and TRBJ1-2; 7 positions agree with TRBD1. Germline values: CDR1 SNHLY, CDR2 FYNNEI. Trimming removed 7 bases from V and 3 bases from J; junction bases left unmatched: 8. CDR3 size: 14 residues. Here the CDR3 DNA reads TGTGCCAGCATCCTGGACAGGAGGGACTATGGCTACACCTTC. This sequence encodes CASILDRRDYGYTF.

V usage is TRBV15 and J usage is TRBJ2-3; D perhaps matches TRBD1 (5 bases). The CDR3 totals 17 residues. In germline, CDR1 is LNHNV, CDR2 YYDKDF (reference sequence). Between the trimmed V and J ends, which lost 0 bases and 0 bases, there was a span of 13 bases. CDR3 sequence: CATSRDRVGSSTDTQYF. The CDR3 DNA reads TGTGCCACCAGCAGAGACAGGGTGGGCTCTAGCACAGATACGCAGTATTTT.

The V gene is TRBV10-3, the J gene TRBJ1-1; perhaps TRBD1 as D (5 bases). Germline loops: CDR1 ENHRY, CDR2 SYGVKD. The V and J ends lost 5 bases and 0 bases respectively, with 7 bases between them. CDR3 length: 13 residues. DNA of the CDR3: TGTGCCATCAGTCTACAGGTGAACACTGAAGCTTTCTTT. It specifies CAISLQVNTEAFF.

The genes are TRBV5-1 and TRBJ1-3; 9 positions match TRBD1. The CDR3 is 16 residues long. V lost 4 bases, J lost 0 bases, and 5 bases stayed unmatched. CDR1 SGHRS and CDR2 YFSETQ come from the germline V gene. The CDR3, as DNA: TGCGCCAGCAGCGGCGGGACAGGGAGCTCTGGAAACACCATATATTTT. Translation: CASSGGTGSSGNTIYF.

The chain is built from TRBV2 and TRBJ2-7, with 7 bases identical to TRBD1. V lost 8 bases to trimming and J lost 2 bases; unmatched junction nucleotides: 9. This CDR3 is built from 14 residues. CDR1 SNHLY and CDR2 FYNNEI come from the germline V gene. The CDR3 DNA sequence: TGTGCCAGCCTCCCAGGACAGGAGCCCTACGAGCAGTACTTC. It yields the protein CASLPGQEPYEQYF. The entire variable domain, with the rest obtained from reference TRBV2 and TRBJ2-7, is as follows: EPEVTQTPSHQVTQMGQEVILRCVPISNHLYFYWYRQILGQKVEFLVSFYNNEISEKSEIFDDQFSVERPDGSNFTLKIRSTKLEDSAMYFCASLPGQEPYEQYFGPGTRLTVT.

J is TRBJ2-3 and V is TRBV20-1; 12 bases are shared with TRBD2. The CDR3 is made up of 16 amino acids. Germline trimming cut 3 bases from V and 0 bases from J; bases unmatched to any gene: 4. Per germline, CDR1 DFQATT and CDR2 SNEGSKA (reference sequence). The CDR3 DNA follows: TGCAGTGCTAGTTCACTAGCGGGAGGAAGCACAGATACGCAGTATTTT. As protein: CSASSLAGGSTDTQYF.

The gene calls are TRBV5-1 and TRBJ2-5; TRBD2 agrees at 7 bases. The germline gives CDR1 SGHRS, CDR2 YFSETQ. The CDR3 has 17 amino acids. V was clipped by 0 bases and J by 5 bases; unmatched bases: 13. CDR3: CASSLGELATQGETQYF. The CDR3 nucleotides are TGCGCCAGCAGCTTGGGCGAACTAGCGACCCAGGGTGAGACCCAGTACTTC.

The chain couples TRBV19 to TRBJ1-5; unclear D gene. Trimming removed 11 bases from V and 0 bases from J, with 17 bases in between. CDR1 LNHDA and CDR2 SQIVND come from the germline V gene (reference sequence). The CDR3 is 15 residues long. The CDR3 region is CASQWAVPSNQPQHF. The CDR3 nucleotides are TGTGCCTCCCAATGGGCAGTTCCTAGCAATCAGCCCCAGCATTTT. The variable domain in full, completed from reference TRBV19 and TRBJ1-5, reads DGGITQSPKYLFRKEGQNVTLSCEQNLNHDAMYWYRQDPGQGLRLIYYSQIVNDFQKGDIAEGYSVSREKKESFPLTVTSAQKNPTAFYLCASQWAVPSNQPQHFGDGTRLSIL.

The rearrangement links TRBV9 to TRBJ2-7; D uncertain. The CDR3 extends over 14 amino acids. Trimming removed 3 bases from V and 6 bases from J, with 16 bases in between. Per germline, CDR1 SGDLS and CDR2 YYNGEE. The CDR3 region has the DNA TGTGCCAGCAGCGCCGGTACCCCCCCTTCCGAGCAGTACTTC. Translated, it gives CASSAGTPPSEQYF.

The CDR3 loop reads CASSGQDSVNTEAFF. In nucleotides, the CDR3 is TGTGCCAGTAGTGGACAGGACAGCGTGAACACTGAAGCTTTCTTT. The rearrangement joins TRBV19 to TRBJ1-1, with 7 bases that match TRBD1. Germline-derived CDR1 and CDR2 are LNHDA and SQIVND (reference sequence). This CDR3 has 15 residues. The V segment lost 5 bases and the J segment 0 bases; nucleotides outside the gene matches: 6.

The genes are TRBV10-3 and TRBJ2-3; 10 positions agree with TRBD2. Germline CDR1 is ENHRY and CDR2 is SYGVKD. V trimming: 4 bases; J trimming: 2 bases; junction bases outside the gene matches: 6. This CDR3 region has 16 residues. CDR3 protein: CAISVVSGGATDTQYF. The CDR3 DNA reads TGTGCCATCAGTGTGGTGAGCGGGGGGGCCACAGATACGCAGTATTTT.

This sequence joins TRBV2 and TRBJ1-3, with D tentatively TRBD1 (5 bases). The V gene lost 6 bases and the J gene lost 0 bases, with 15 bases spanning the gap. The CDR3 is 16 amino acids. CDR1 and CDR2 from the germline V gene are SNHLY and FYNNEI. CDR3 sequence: CASRLTVRTSGNTIYF. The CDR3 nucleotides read TGTGCCAGCAGACTGACAGTTCGAACCTCTGGAAACACCATATATTTT.

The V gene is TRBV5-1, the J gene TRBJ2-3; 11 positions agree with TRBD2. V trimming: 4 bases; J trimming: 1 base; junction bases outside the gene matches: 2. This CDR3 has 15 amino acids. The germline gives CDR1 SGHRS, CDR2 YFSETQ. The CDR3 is CASSLLAGGTDTQYF. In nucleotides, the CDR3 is TGCGCCAGCAGCCTACTAGCGGGGGGCACAGATACGCAGTATTTT.

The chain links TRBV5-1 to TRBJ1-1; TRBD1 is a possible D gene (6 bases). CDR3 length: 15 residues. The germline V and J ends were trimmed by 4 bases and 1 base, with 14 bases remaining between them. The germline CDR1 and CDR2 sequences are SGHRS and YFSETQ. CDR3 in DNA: TGCGCCAGCAGCCCCGGCAGGGGAGAGAACACTGAAGCTTTCTTT. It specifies CASSPGRGENTEAFF.

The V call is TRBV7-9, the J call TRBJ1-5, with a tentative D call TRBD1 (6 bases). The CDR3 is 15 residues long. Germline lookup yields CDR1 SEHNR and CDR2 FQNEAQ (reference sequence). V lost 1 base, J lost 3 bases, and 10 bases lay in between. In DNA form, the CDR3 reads TGTGCCAGCAGCTTAGAAGCAGGGGACAATCAGCCCCAGCATTTT. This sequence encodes CASSLEAGDNQPQHF.

CDR3 sequence (DNA): TGCAGCGTTGAAGATAGGACAGGCTACACCTTC. Its protein is CSVEDRTGYTF. This chain joins TRBV29-1 and TRBJ1-2; the D gene is possibly TRBD1 (5 bases). V was clipped by 0 bases and J by 8 bases, with 7 bases between them. Looked up from germline, CDR1 is SQVTM and CDR2 is ANQGSEA. CDR3 size: 11 residues.

The chain's CDR3 is CASSSTSGWSQETQYF. Written as DNA, the CDR3 is TGTGCCAGCAGCTCTACTAGCGGGTGGTCACAAGAGACCCAGTACTTC. The gene calls are TRBV5-4 and TRBJ2-5; 9 positions agree with TRBD2. The germline gives CDR1 SGHNT, CDR2 YYREEE (reference sequence). V was pared by 3 bases and J by 2 bases, with 8 bases of the junction left unmatched. The CDR3 is made up of 16 amino acids.

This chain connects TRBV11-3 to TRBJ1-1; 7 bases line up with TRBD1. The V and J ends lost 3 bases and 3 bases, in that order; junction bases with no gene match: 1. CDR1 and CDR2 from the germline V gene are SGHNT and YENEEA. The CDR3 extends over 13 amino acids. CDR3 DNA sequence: TGTGCCAGCAGCTTGGGACAGCACACTGAAGCTTTCTTT. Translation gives CASSLGQHTEAFF.

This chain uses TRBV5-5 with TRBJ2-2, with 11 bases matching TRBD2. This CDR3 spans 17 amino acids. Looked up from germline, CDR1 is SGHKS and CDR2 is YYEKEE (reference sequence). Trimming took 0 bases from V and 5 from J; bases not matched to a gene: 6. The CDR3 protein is CASSLGVRTSGTGELFF. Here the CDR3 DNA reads TGTGCCAGCAGCTTGGGGGTTAGGACTAGCGGGACCGGGGAGCTGTTTTTT. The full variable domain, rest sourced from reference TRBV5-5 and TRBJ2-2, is DAGVTQSPTHLIKTRGQQVTLRCSPISGHKSVSWYQQVLGQGPQFIFQYYEKEERGRGNFPDRFSARQFPNYSSELNVNALLLGDSALYLCASSLGVRTSGTGELFFGEGSRLTVL.